This TCR beta chain was captured by sequencing in a study of cytomegalovirus exposure and HLA in healthy donors. Primers included in the PCR were 60 Vbeta and 13 Jbeta primers. The data were produced by immunoSEQ multiplex PCR, yet TCRdb's version contains in-frame clones alone and is incomplete. This specimen shows around 71,000 clones; the ten leading clones hold around 1.6%. This CDR3 is 13 amino acids long. Between the trimmed V and J ends, which lost 8 bases and 2 bases, there was a span of 11 bases. Per germline, CDR1 SEHNR and CDR2 FQNEAQ (reference sequence). The sequenced sample consisted of PBMCs. This receptor was identified in a woman younger than 45 in good health and CMV-seronegative. J is TRBJ2-3 and V is TRBV7-9; no definite D call. The CDR3 loop reads CASRATNTDTQYF. DNA of the CDR3: TGTGCCAGCCGAGCGACGAACACAGATACGCAGTATTTT. Full variable domain (outside the CDR3, taken from reference TRBV7-9 and TRBJ2-3): DTGVSQNPRHKITKRGQNVTFRCDPISEHNRLYWYRQTLGQGPEFLTYFQNEAQLEKSRLLSDRFSAERPKGSFSTLEIQRTEQGDSAMYLCASRATNTDTQYFGPGTRLTVL.